Listed below are T cell receptor beta chains from one sample, sequenced in a study of CD8 T cells in Susac syndrome. One entry per CDR3 protein results from TCRdb running MiXCR on the immunoSEQ multiplex PCR reads. Of more than 250,000 distinct CDR3 sequences in the sample, about 91% are singletons; the top ten hold roughly 0.07%. The sample comprised CD4+ T cells from PBMCs. These receptor sequences come from a human donor with multiple sclerosis. The CDR3 runs from the conserved cysteine through the conserved F or W. Fields, in order: D gene, clone size, J gene, CDR3 length, V gene, CDR3 protein, CDR3 DNA. D genes are given only for firm matches. The listing skips clone size in some rows; elsewhere it reads once, few, many or a size class.

D gene: -
clone size: -
J gene: TRBJ2-2
CDR3 length: 16
V gene: TRBV12-3/TRBV12-4
CDR3 protein: CASSLHPPGAGGELFF
CDR3 DNA: TGTGCCAGCAGTTTACACCCACCAGGGGCTGGCGGGGAGCTGTTTTTT

D gene: -
clone size: -
J gene: TRBJ2-5
CDR3 length: 17
V gene: TRBV7-9
CDR3 protein: CASSLALSRDLEETQYF
CDR3 DNA: TGTGCCAGCAGCTTAGCCTTGTCCCGGGACCTAGAGGAGACCCAGTACTTC

D gene: -
clone size: -
J gene: TRBJ1-3
CDR3 length: 15
V gene: TRBV13
CDR3 protein: CASSLGRFSGNTIYF
CDR3 DNA: TGTGCCAGCAGCTTAGGCCGTTTCTCTGGAAACACCATATATTTT

D gene: TRBD1
clone size: -
J gene: TRBJ2-3
CDR3 length: 22
V gene: TRBV11-1
CDR3 protein: CASSFKPQFTTMGQGVWDTQYF
CDR3 DNA: TGTGCCAGCAGCTTTAAACCGCAATTCACAACGATGGGACAGGGAGTTTGGGATACGCAGTATTTT

D gene: -
clone size: -
J gene: TRBJ2-2
CDR3 length: 15
V gene: TRBV7-9
CDR3 protein: CASSWQGPHAGELFF
CDR3 DNA: TGTGCCAGCAGCTGGCAGGGGCCCCACGCCGGGGAGCTGTTTTTT

D gene: -
clone size: -
J gene: TRBJ1-2
CDR3 length: 13
V gene: TRBV30
CDR3 protein: CAWIRGRNYGYTF
CDR3 DNA: TGTGCCTGGATTAGGGGGAGGAACTATGGCTACACCTTC

D gene: -
clone size: -
J gene: TRBJ1-3
CDR3 length: 14
V gene: TRBV9
CDR3 protein: CASSVAMSGNTIYF
CDR3 DNA: TGTGCCAGCAGCGTCGCCATGAGCGGAAACACCATATATTTT

D gene: -
clone size: -
J gene: TRBJ2-1
CDR3 length: 13
V gene: TRBV6-6
CDR3 protein: CASSQLAFNEQFF
CDR3 DNA: TGTGCCAGCAGCCAACTAGCCTTCAATGAGCAGTTCTTC

D gene: -
clone size: once
J gene: TRBJ1-3
CDR3 length: 13
V gene: TRBV27
CDR3 protein: CASGSGVGNTIYF
CDR3 DNA: TGTGCCAGCGGGTCTGGGGTGGGAAACACCATATATTTT

D gene: -
clone size: few
J gene: TRBJ2-5
CDR3 length: 13
V gene: TRBV7-9
CDR3 protein: CASSRSNLETQYF
CDR3 DNA: TGTGCCAGCAGCCGCTCGAACCTCGAGACCCAGTACTTC

D gene: -
clone size: -
J gene: TRBJ2-5
CDR3 length: 13
V gene: TRBV10-3
CDR3 protein: CATGWGEGETQYF
CDR3 DNA: TGTGCCACCGGTTGGGGCGAGGGGGAGACCCAGTACTTC

D gene: -
clone size: -
J gene: TRBJ1-2
CDR3 length: 15
V gene: TRBV5-5
CDR3 protein: CASRTGTTSSGGYTF
CDR3 DNA: TGTGCCAGCAGAACCGGGACAACCTCCTCGGGAGGCTACACCTTC

D gene: -
clone size: -
J gene: TRBJ1-3
CDR3 length: 16
V gene: TRBV10-2
CDR3 protein: CASSEPARRGGDTIYF
CDR3 DNA: TGCGCCAGCAGTGAGCCCGCCCGGAGGGGAGGTGACACCATATATTTT

D gene: -
clone size: -
J gene: TRBJ2-3
CDR3 length: 15
V gene: TRBV12-3/TRBV12-4
CDR3 protein: CASSLWTTLGDTQYF
CDR3 DNA: TGTGCCAGCAGTTTATGGACTACCCTGGGGGATACGCAGTATTTT

D gene: -
clone size: -
J gene: TRBJ1-5
CDR3 length: 12
V gene: TRBV20-1
CDR3 protein: CSAKDSNQPQHF
CDR3 DNA: TGCAGTGCCAAGGACAGCAATCAGCCCCAGCATTTT

D gene: -
clone size: -
J gene: TRBJ2-7
CDR3 length: 13
V gene: TRBV7-9
CDR3 protein: CASSLDPVYEQYF
CDR3 DNA: TGTGCCAGCAGCTTAGACCCAGTTTACGAGCAGTACTTC

D gene: TRBD2
clone size: -
J gene: TRBJ2-7
CDR3 length: 14
V gene: TRBV7-2
CDR3 protein: CASSPPAGVGEQYF
CDR3 DNA: TGTGCCAGCAGCCCCCCAGCGGGAGTAGGGGAGCAGTACTTC

D gene: -
clone size: -
J gene: TRBJ1-1
CDR3 length: 15
V gene: TRBV5-6
CDR3 protein: CASSLPGGGGTEAFF
CDR3 DNA: TGTGCCAGCAGCTTGCCTGGCGGGGGTGGCACTGAAGCTTTCTTT

D gene: -
clone size: -
J gene: TRBJ1-6
CDR3 length: 12
V gene: TRBV14
CDR3 protein: CASSPLNSPLHF
CDR3 DNA: TGTGCCAGCAGCCCTTTAAATTCACCCCTCCACTTT

D gene: -
clone size: few
J gene: TRBJ2-7
CDR3 length: 11
V gene: TRBV12-3/TRBV12-4
CDR3 protein: CASSSLDEQYF
CDR3 DNA: TGTGCCAGCAGCTCGCTAGACGAGCAGTACTTC

D gene: TRBD2
clone size: -
J gene: TRBJ2-1
CDR3 length: 16
V gene: TRBV7-9
CDR3 protein: CASSLGRLAVNNEQFF
CDR3 DNA: TGTGCCAGCAGCTTAGGACGGCTAGCGGTAAACAATGAGCAGTTCTTC

D gene: -
clone size: -
J gene: TRBJ2-4
CDR3 length: 17
V gene: TRBV4-1
CDR3 protein: CASSQVSFLAGQNIQYF
CDR3 DNA: TGCGCCAGCAGCCAAGTATCATTTCTGGCTGGGCAAAACATTCAGTACTTC

D gene: TRBD2
clone size: -
J gene: TRBJ2-3
CDR3 length: 14
V gene: TRBV10-3
CDR3 protein: CAIKASGSRDTQYF
CDR3 DNA: TGTGCCATCAAAGCTAGCGGGTCCCGCGATACGCAGTATTTT

D gene: -
clone size: -
J gene: TRBJ1-2
CDR3 length: 15
V gene: TRBV19
CDR3 protein: CASSKLNGANYGYTF
CDR3 DNA: TGTGCCAGTAGTAAGCTAAATGGGGCTAACTATGGCTACACCTTC

D gene: -
clone size: -
J gene: TRBJ2-6
CDR3 length: 13
V gene: TRBV19
CDR3 protein: CASDISGANVLTF
CDR3 DNA: TGTGCCAGTGATATCTCTGGGGCCAACGTCCTGACTTTC

D gene: -
clone size: -
J gene: TRBJ2-7
CDR3 length: 15
V gene: TRBV20-1
CDR3 protein: CSAALQPRSSYEQYF
CDR3 DNA: TGCAGTGCTGCACTACAGCCCCGGAGCTCCTACGAGCAGTACTTC

D gene: -
clone size: once
J gene: TRBJ2-7
CDR3 length: 13
V gene: TRBV7-2
CDR3 protein: CASTVDDSYEQYF
CDR3 DNA: TGTGCCAGCACGGTGGACGACTCCTACGAGCAGTACTTC

D gene: -
clone size: few
J gene: TRBJ2-7
CDR3 length: 12
V gene: TRBV7-2
CDR3 protein: CASSVFTDEQYF
CDR3 DNA: TGTGCCAGCAGCGTTTTTACGGACGAGCAGTACTTC

D gene: TRBD1
clone size: -
J gene: TRBJ2-3
CDR3 length: 16
V gene: TRBV5-1
CDR3 protein: CASSPAWTGNTDTQYF
CDR3 DNA: TGCGCCAGCAGCCCGGCGTGGACAGGGAACACAGATACGCAGTATTTT

D gene: -
clone size: -
J gene: TRBJ1-2
CDR3 length: 13
V gene: TRBV27
CDR3 protein: CASRKMGAFGYTF
CDR3 DNA: TGTGCCAGCCGTAAAATGGGGGCCTTCGGCTACACCTTC

D gene: -
clone size: -
J gene: TRBJ1-1
CDR3 length: 18
V gene: TRBV27
CDR3 protein: CASSFRNPPQGSVTEAFF
CDR3 DNA: TGTGCCAGCAGTTTCCGTAACCCCCCTCAGGGGTCGGTCACTGAAGCTTTCTTT

D gene: -
clone size: -
J gene: TRBJ2-7
CDR3 length: 14
V gene: TRBV27
CDR3 protein: CASSPMDVSYEQYF
CDR3 DNA: TGTGCCAGCAGTCCAATGGACGTAAGCTACGAGCAGTACTTC

D gene: TRBD1
clone size: -
J gene: TRBJ1-2
CDR3 length: 14
V gene: TRBV6-2/TRBV6-3
CDR3 protein: CASSTRTGLYGYTF
CDR3 DNA: TGTGCCAGCAGTACTCGGACAGGGCTCTATGGCTACACCTTC

D gene: -
clone size: -
J gene: TRBJ2-3
CDR3 length: 15
V gene: TRBV7-9
CDR3 protein: CASSPGGSGPDTQYF
CDR3 DNA: TGTGCCAGCAGCCCTGGTGGATCAGGTCCAGATACGCAGTATTTT

D gene: TRBD1
clone size: once
J gene: TRBJ1-2
CDR3 length: 15
V gene: TRBV7-2
CDR3 protein: CASSRQGVLDYGYTF
CDR3 DNA: TGTGCCAGCAGCAGACAGGGGGTATTAGACTATGGCTACACCTTC

D gene: -
clone size: -
J gene: TRBJ2-3
CDR3 length: 13
V gene: TRBV14
CDR3 protein: CASSGMGRYTQYF
CDR3 DNA: TGTGCCAGCAGCGGGATGGGTCGGTATACGCAGTATTTT

D gene: -
clone size: -
J gene: TRBJ1-1
CDR3 length: 15
V gene: TRBV5-5
CDR3 protein: CASSLVGGRGTEAFF
CDR3 DNA: TGTGCCAGCAGCTTGGTTGGGGGGCGCGGCACTGAAGCTTTCTTT

D gene: TRBD1
clone size: -
J gene: TRBJ2-2
CDR3 length: 13
V gene: TRBV30
CDR3 protein: CVTGQPNTGELFF
CDR3 DNA: TGTGTCACGGGACAGCCGAACACCGGGGAGCTGTTTTTT

D gene: TRBD1
clone size: -
J gene: TRBJ1-1
CDR3 length: 15
V gene: TRBV7-9
CDR3 protein: CASSLGDRENTEAFF
CDR3 DNA: TGTGCCAGCAGCTTAGGGGACAGGGAGAACACTGAAGCTTTCTTT

D gene: TRBD1
clone size: -
J gene: TRBJ1-5
CDR3 length: 12
V gene: TRBV3-1
CDR3 protein: CASGQGGQPQHF
CDR3 DNA: TGTGCCAGCGGACAGGGTGGTCAGCCCCAGCATTTT